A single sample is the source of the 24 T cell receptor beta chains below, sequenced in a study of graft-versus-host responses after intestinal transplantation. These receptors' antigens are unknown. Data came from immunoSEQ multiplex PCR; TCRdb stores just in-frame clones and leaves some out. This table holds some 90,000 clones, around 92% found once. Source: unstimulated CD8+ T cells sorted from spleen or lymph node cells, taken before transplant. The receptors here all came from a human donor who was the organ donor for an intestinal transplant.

Written as DNA, the CDR3 is TGTGCCAGCAGTTTAAGGCGGGGGGGCCTCCGGGATACGCAGTATTTT. Translated, it gives CASSLRRGGLRDTQYF. The chain employs TRBV27 and TRBJ2-3; 9 bases are shared with TRBD2. Trimming at V came to 2 bases and at J to 6 bases, leaving 9 bases not matched to a gene. The CDR3 has 16 residues. Looked up from germline, CDR1 is MNHEY and CDR2 is SMNVEV (reference sequence).

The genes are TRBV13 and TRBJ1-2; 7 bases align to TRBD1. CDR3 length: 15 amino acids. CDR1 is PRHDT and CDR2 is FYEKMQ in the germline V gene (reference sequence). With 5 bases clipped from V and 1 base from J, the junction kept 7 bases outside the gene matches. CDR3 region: CASSQGTALNYGYTF. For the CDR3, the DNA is TGTGCCAGCAGCCAGGGGACAGCACTTAACTATGGCTACACCTTC.

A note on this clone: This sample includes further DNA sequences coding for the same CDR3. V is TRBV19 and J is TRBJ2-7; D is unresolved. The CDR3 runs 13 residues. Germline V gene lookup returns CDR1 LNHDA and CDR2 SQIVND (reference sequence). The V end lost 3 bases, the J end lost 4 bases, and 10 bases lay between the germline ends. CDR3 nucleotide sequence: TGTGCCAGTAGTATGGCGGCCGGATACGAGCAGTACTTC. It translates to CASSMAAGYEQYF.

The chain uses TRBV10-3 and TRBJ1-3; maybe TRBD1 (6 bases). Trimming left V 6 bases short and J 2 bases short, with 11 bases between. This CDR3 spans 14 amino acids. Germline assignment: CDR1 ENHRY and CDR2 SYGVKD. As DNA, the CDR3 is TGTGCCATCAGGGCCAGGGGACCTGGAAACACCATATATTTT. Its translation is CAIRARGPGNTIYF.

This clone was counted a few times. The DNA of the CDR3 is TGTGCCACCCGGACAGGGGATGAAAAACTGTTTTTT. Amino acids: CATRTGDEKLFF. The rearrangement joins TRBV27 to TRBJ1-4; TRBD1 matches at 9 bases. This CDR3 region has 12 residues. After removal of 10 bases from V and 6 bases from J, the junction contained 3 bases not matched to a gene. Per the germline V gene, CDR1 is MNHEY and CDR2 is SMNVEV (reference sequence).

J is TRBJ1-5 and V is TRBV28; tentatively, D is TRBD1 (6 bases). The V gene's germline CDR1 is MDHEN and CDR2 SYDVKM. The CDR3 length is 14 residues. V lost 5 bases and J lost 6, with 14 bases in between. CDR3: CASSGRGVVQPQHF. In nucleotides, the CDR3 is TGTGCCAGCAGTGGGAGGGGGGTCGTTCAGCCCCAGCATTTT.

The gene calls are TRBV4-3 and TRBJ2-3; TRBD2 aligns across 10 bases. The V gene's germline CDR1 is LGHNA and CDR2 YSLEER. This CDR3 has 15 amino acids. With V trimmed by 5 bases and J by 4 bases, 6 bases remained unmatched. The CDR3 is CASSGGLATPDTQYF. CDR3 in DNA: TGCGCCAGCAGCGGGGGACTAGCGACTCCAGATACGCAGTATTTT.

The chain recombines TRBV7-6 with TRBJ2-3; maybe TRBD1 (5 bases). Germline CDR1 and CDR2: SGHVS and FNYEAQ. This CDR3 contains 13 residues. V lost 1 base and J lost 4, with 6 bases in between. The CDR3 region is CASSLGTSDTQYF. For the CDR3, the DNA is TGTGCCAGCAGCTTAGGGACATCAGATACGCAGTATTTT. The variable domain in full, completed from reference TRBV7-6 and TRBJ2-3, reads GAGVSQSPRYKVTKRGQDVALRCDPISGHVSLYWYRQALGQGPEFLTYFNYEAQQDKSGLPNDRFSAERPEGSISTLTIQRTEQRDSAMYRCASSLGTSDTQYFGPGTRLTVL.

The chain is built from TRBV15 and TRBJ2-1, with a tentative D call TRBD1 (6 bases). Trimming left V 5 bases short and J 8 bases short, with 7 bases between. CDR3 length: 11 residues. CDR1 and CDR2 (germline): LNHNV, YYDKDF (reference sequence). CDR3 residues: CATSQGHEQFF. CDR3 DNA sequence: TGTGCCACCAGCCAGGGGCATGAGCAGTTCTTC.

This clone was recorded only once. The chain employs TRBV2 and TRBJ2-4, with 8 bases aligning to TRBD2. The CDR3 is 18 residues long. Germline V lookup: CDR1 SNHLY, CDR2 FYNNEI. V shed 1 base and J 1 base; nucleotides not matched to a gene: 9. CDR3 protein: CASSEGLAFSLAKNIQYF. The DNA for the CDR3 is TGTGCCAGCAGTGAAGGACTAGCGTTTTCTCTTGCCAAAAACATTCAGTACTTC.

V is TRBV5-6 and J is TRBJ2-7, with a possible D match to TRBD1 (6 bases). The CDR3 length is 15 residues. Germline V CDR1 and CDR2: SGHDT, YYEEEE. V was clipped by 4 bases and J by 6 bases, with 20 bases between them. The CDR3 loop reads CASSPRQAIGGEQYF. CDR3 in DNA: TGTGCCAGCAGCCCCCGACAGGCTATTGGGGGCGAGCAGTACTTC.

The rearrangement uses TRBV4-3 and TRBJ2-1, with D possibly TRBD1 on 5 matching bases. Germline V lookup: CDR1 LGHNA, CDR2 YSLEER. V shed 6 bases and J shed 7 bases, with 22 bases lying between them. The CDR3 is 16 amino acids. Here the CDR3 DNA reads TGCGCCAGCAGTCAGACCCGGGCCAGGGCAAGGAATGAGCAGTTCTTC. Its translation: CASSQTRARARNEQFF.

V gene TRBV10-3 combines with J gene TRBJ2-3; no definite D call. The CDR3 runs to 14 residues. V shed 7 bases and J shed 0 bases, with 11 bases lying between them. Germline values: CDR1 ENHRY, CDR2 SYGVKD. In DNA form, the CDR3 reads TGTGCCATCAAGTTGTACAGAAGCACAGATACGCAGTATTTT. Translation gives CAIKLYRSTDTQYF.

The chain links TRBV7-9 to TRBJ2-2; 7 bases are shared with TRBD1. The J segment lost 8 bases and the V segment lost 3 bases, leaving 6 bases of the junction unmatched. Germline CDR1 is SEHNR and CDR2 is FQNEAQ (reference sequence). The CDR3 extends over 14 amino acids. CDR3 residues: CASSFQGVVGELFF. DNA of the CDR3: TGTGCCAGCAGCTTTCAGGGGGTGGTTGGGGAGCTGTTTTTT.

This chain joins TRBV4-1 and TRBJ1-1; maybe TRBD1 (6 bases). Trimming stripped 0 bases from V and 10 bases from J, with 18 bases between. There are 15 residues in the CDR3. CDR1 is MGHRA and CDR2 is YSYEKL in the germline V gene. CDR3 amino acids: CASSQDWGTGFGAFF. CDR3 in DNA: TGCGCCAGCAGCCAAGACTGGGGAACAGGGTTTGGAGCTTTCTTT.

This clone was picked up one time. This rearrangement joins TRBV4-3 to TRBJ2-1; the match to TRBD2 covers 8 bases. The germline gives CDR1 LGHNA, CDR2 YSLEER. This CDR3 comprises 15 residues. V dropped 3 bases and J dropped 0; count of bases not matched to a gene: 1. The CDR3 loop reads CASSHSGGSYNEQFF. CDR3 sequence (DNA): TGCGCCAGCAGCCACAGCGGGGGCTCCTACAATGAGCAGTTCTTC.

The DNA of the CDR3 is TGCGCCAGCAGCCAAGATCTGAGCGGGGGGGCCCCGAACACCGGGGAGCTGTTTTTT. Translation gives CASSQDLSGGAPNTGELFF. The chain is built from TRBV4-3 and TRBJ2-2; 10 bases agree with TRBD2. V lost 0 bases and J lost 0; bases outside the gene matches: 7. The V gene's germline CDR1 is LGHNA and CDR2 YSLEER. The CDR3 spans 19 residues.

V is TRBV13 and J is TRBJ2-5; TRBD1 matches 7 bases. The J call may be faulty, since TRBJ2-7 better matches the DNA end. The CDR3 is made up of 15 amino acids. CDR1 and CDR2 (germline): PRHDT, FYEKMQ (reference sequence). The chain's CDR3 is CASSFAGGHSYEQYF. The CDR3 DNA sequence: TGTGCCAGCAGCTTCGCAGGGGGACACTCCTACGAGCAGTACTTC.

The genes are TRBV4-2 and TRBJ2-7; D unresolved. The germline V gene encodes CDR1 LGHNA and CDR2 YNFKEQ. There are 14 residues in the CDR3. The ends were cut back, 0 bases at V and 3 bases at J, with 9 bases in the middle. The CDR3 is CASSQDSRSYEQYF. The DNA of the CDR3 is TGTGCCAGCAGCCAAGATTCCCGCAGCTACGAGCAGTACTTC.

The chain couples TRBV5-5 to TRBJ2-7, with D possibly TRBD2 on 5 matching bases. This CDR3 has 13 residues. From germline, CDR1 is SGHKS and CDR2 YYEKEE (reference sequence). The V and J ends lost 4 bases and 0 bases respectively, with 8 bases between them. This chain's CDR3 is CASSIGVSYEQYF. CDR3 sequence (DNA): TGTGCCAGCAGCATCGGGGTCTCCTACGAGCAGTACTTC.

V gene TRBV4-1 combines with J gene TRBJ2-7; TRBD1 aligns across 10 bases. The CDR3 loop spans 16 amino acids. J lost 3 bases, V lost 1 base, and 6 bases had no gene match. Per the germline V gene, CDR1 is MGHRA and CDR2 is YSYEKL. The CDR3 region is CASSQGGTGDDYEQYF. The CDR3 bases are TGCGCCAGCAGCCAAGGCGGGACAGGGGACGACTACGAGCAGTACTTC.

CDR3 nucleotides: TGTGCCAGCCCTCCAGGGGGCAGAGATACGCAGTATTTT. Translated, it gives CASPPGGRDTQYF. This chain connects TRBV2 to TRBJ2-3, with TRBD1 matching over 8 bases. Germline values: CDR1 SNHLY, CDR2 FYNNEI. The length of the CDR3 is 13 residues. V gave up 8 bases and J gave up 5 bases; unmatched junction bases: 6.

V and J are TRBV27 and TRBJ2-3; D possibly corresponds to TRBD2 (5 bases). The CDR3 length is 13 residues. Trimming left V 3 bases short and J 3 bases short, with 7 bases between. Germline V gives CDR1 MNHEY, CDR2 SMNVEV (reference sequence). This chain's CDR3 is CASSFGGTDTQYF. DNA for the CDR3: TGTGCCAGCAGTTTTGGCGGGACAGATACGCAGTATTTT.

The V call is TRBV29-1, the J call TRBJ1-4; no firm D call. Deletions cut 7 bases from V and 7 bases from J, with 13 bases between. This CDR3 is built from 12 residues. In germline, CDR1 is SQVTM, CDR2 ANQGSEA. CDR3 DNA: TGCAGCGCCGCCGACATTGGTGAAAAACTGTTTTTT. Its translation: CSAADIGEKLFF.